Below, 13 T cell receptor beta chains from the same sample are listed, as sequenced in a study of OX40 agonist ivuxolimab in advanced cancers. Generated by immunoSEQ multiplex PCR, the TCRdb table keeps only in-frame clones and is missing some. Of 78,000 or so clones listed, about nine tenths are singletons. This sample comprised CD4+ or CD8+ T cells sorted from blood, obtained in a trial of the OX40 agonist ivuxolimab. The receptors originated from an adult with an advanced solid tumor such as melanoma, head and neck, liver or kidney cancer.

The genes are TRBV6-1 and TRBJ2-2; either TRBD1 or TRBD2 may fit D (5 bases each). Germline values: CDR1 MNHNS, CDR2 SASEGT. Trimming stripped 10 bases from V and 4 bases from J, with 10 bases between. This CDR3 has 12 residues. For the CDR3, the DNA is TGTGCCACGGGGCTGTCCACCGGGGAGCTGTTTTTT. Translating gives CATGLSTGELFF.

In the case of this clone: The germline gene is not matched at one end of the junction; a read error may be the cause. V is TRBV4-2 and J is TRBJ1-5; 8 bases agree with TRBD1. Per germline, CDR1 LGHNA and CDR2 YNFKEQ. This CDR3 is built from 16 residues. The CDR3 bases are TGTGCCAGCAGCCAAGATGGACAGGGAGGCAATGAGCCCCAGCATTTT. Protein sequence: CASSQDGQGGNEPQHF.

This chain links TRBV9 with TRBJ2-1, with D possibly called TRBD1 or TRBD2 (6 bases each). The CDR3 is made up of 16 amino acids. Germline-derived CDR1 and CDR2 are SGDLS and YYNGEE. V dropped 4 bases and J dropped 6 bases, with 20 bases sitting between them. The CDR3 DNA reads as TGTGCCAGCAGCCTGTTGGAGGGGGTAAGCACCAATGAGCAGTTCTTC. It is translated as CASSLLEGVSTNEQFF. The full variable domain, in which reference TRBV9 and TRBJ2-1 provide the parts outside the CDR3, is DSGVTQTPKHLITATGQRVTLRCSPRSGDLSVYWYQQSLDQGLQFLIQYYNGEERAKGNILERFSAQQFPDLHSELNLSSLELGDSALYFCASSLLEGVSTNEQFFGPGTRLTVL.

V and J are TRBV5-1 and TRBJ2-7; 10 bases align to TRBD1. The J segment lost 3 bases and the V segment lost 3 bases, leaving 3 bases of the junction unmatched. Germline values: CDR1 SGHRS, CDR2 YFSETQ. CDR3 size: 14 residues. CDR3 coding DNA: TGCGCCAGCAGCTCGACAGGGGGCAGCTACGAGCAGTACTTC. Translated: CASSSTGGSYEQYF.

The chain has TRBV30 and TRBJ1-4, with 7 bases matching TRBD1. The germline V gene has CDR1 GTSNPN and CDR2 SVGIG (reference sequence). This CDR3 has 15 residues. V lost 2 bases, J lost 4 bases, and 7 bases stayed unmatched. The CDR3 protein is CAWSLNRGGNEKLFF. CDR3 bases: TGTGCCTGGAGTCTCAACAGGGGAGGTAATGAAAAACTGTTTTTT.

The rearrangement links TRBV30 to TRBJ2-6; 8 bases map to TRBD2. The CDR3 runs to 19 residues. The germline V gene has CDR1 GTSNPN and CDR2 SVGIG (reference sequence). The V gene end was trimmed by 1 base and the J gene end by 0 bases; junction bases not matched to a gene: 11. The CDR3 nucleotides read TGTGCCTGGAGTGGTCTGGCGGGGGGAACAATCTCTGGGGCCAACGTCCTGACTTTC. Its protein product is CAWSGLAGGTISGANVLTF. The full variable domain, its missing parts supplied by reference TRBV30 and TRBJ2-6, is SQTIHQWPATLVQPVGSPLSLECTVEGTSNPNLYWYRQAAGRGLQLLFYSVGIGQISSEVPQNLSASRPQDRQFILSSKKLLLSDSGFYLCAWSGLAGGTISGANVLTFGAGSRLTVL.

The chain has TRBV28 and TRBJ1-1; the D gene is possibly TRBD1 (5 bases). CDR1 and CDR2 from the germline V gene are MDHEN and SYDVKM. The CDR3 has 14 residues. The ends were cut back, 6 bases at V and 1 base at J, with 12 bases in the middle. CDR3 sequence (DNA): TGTGCCAGCAGCGTAGGGACTGGGAACACTGAAGCTTTCTTT. It translates to CASSVGTGNTEAFF.

DNA of the CDR3: TGTGCCAGCAGGGAGGACAGGGCGGGCACTGAAGCTTTCTTT. This codes for CASREDRAGTEAFF. This chain connects TRBV6-5 to TRBJ1-1, with 8 bases lining up with TRBD1. CDR3 length equals 14 residues. The germline V gene has CDR1 MNHEY and CDR2 SVGAGI. The V and J ends lost 6 bases and 4 bases, in that order; junction bases with no gene match: 7.

By share, this clone counts as medium-sized. This chain uses TRBV18 with TRBJ2-2; D might be TRBD1 or TRBD2, each matching 6 bases. Trimming pared 3 bases from V and 1 base from J, leaving 12 bases between. CDR1 and CDR2 from the germline V gene are KGHSH and LQKENI. The CDR3 extends over 16 amino acids. DNA of the CDR3: TGTGCCAGCTCACCTGACAAGGGGGGGAACACCGGGGAGCTGTTTTTT. Translation gives CASSPDKGGNTGELFF.

Only one count was recorded for this clone. CDR3 loop: CASSVRQGGAGNTIYF. CDR3 coding DNA: TGTGCCAGCAGCGTAAGACAGGGTGGCGCTGGAAACACCATATATTTT. The gene calls are TRBV9 and TRBJ1-3; 7 bases are shared with TRBD1. V lost 1 base and J lost 2; bases outside the gene matches: 6. Germline V gene lookup returns CDR1 SGDLS and CDR2 YYNGEE. This CDR3 comprises 16 residues.

The chain recombines TRBV29-1 with TRBJ1-1; D is uncertain. The CDR3 consists of 14 residues. V gave up 4 bases and J gave up 1 base, with 13 bases separating them. Germline values: CDR1 SQVTM, CDR2 ANQGSEA. The DNA for the CDR3 is TGCAGCGTTGGATATCCAGCTAAGAACACTGAAGCTTTCTTT. This sequence encodes CSVGYPAKNTEAFF. The variable domain in full, completed from reference TRBV29-1 and TRBJ1-1, reads SAVISQKPSRDICQRGTSLTIQCQVDSQVTMMFWYRQQPGQSLTLIATANQGSEATYESGFVIDKFPISRPNLTFSTLTVSNMSPEDSSIYLCSVGYPAKNTEAFFGQGTRLTVV.

This chain connects TRBV11-2 to TRBJ2-2; D possibly corresponds to TRBD1 (7 bases). The CDR3 is 15 residues long. V was clipped by 1 base and J by 17 bases, with 23 bases between them. CDR1 SGHAT and CDR2 FQNNGV come from the germline V gene. CDR3 coding DNA: TGTGCCAGCAGCTTAGCCCAGGGGGGAATATTGGCGGTCTTTTTT. Translation: CASSLAQGGILAVFF.

The J gene is TRBJ1-1, the V gene TRBV12-2; the table's D call, TRBD1, has no DNA check behind it. TRBV12-2 is an annotated pseudogene. The CDR3 totals 15 residues. The CDR3 loop is CASRNPGQGNTEAFF. The CDR3 DNA is TGTGCAAGTCGCAACCCCGGACAGGGGAACACTGAAGCTTTCTTT.